This TCR beta chain was profiled in a study of beta chain features in type 1 diabetes. Study-level background: Healthy donors and patients had similar age, gender and cell yields.

The germline V gene has CDR1 GTSNPN and CDR2 SVGIG (reference sequence). The CDR3 is 13 residues long. Trimming stripped 3 bases from V and 2 bases from J, with 11 bases between. Study-level results: TCRB CDR3s were moderately but significantly shorter in Type 1 diabetes patients in all four CD4+ subsets. Researchers reported that naive, central memory and Treg TCRB repertoires appeared more similar in patients than in healthy donors. Whether HLA type influences TCRB rearrangement remained unresolved here.

This clone was counted between two and nine times. Its antigen is still unknown. cDNA synthesis used the whole RNA isolate, giving expressed TCRB sequences. Naive, central memory and regulatory T cell samples came to a mean of around 3.5 million reads. Generated by immunoSEQ multiplex PCR, the TCRdb table keeps only in-frame clones and is missing some. Of 600,000 to 700,000 clones in the sample, 13% were seen once. This clonotype was sampled from a man younger than 35 with type 1 diabetes. Sequencing input: naive CD4+ T cells from blood. The chain uses TRBV30 and TRBJ2-7; possibly TRBD1 for D (6 bases). The CDR3 region has the DNA TGTGCCTGGAGAACGACAGGAGCCTACGAGCAGTACTTC. Translated, it gives CAWRTTGAYEQYF.